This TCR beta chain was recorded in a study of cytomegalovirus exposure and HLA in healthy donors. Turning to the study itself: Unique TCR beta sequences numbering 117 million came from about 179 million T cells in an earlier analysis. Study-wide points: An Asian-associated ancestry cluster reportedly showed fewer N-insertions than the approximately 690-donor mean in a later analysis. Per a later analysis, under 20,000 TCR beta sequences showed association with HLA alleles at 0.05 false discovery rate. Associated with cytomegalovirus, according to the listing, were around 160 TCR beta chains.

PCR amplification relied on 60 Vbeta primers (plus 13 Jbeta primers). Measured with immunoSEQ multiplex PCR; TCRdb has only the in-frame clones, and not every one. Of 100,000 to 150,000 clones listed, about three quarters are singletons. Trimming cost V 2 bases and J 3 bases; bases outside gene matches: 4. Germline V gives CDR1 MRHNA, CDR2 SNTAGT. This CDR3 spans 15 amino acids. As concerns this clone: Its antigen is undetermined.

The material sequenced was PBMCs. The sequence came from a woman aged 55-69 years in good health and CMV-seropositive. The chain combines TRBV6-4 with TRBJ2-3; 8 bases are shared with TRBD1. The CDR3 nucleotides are TGTGCCAGCAGTGACCGGGACAGGCAGACAGATACGCAGTATTTT. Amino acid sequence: CASSDRDRQTDTQYF.